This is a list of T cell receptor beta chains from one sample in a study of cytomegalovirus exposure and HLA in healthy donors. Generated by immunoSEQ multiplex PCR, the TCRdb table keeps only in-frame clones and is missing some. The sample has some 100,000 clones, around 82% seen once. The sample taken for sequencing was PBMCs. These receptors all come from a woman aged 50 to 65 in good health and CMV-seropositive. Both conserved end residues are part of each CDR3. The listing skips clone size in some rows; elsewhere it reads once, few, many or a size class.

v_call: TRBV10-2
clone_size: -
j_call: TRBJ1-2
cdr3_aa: CASSQTALYGYTF

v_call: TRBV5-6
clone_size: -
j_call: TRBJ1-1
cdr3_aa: CASSLGAGVMNTEAFF

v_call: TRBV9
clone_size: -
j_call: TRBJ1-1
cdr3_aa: CASSPHPGTANTEAFF

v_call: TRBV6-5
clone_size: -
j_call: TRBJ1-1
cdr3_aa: CAIRRRSGAWTEAFF

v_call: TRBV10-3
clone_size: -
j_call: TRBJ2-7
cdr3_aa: CAISFGGGKAYEQYF

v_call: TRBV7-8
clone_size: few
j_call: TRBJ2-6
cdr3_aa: CASNPPGQGASGANVLTF

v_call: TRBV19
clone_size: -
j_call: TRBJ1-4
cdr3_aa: CASSAGTGLRINEKLFF

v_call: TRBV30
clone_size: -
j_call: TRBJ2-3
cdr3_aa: CAWSVTSGGLTDTQYF

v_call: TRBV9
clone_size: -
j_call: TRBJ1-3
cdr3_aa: CASSGGSHSGNTIYF

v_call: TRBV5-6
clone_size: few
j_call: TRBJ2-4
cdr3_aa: CASSRPRGDGNIQYF